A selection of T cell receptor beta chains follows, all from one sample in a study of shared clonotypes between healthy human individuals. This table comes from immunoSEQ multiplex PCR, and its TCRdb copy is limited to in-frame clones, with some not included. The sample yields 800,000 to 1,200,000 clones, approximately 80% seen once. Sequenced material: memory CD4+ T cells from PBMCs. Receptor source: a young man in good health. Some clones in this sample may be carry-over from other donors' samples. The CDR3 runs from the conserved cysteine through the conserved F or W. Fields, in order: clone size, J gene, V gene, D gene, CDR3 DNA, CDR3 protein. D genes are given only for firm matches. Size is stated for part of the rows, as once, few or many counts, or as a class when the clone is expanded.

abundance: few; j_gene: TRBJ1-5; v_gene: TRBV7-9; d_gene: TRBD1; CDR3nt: TGTGCCAGCAGCCCGGGACAGGGTCTCGGCCTAAATCAGCCCCAGCATTTT; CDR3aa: CASSPGQGLGLNQPQHF
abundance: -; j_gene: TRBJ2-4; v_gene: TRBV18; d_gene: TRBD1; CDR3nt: TGTGCCAGCTCAACCGACAGGGGAGATATTAGTATTCAGTACTTC; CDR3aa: CASSTDRGDISIQYF
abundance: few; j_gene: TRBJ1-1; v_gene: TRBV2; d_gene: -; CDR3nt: TGTGCCAGCAACAAGGGGAACACTGAAGCTTTCTTT; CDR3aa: CASNKGNTEAFF
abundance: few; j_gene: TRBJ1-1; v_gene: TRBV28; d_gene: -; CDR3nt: TGTGCCAGCAGTTATCCATCCGGCGGCCAGGGAGAAGCTTTCTTT; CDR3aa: CASSYPSGGQGEAFF
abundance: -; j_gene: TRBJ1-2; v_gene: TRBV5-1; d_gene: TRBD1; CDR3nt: TGCGCCAGCAGCTTTGGGACAGGGGACTATGGCTACACCTTC; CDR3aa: CASSFGTGDYGYTF
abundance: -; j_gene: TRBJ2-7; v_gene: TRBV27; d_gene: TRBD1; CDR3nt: TGTGCCAGCAGAAACCGGGACAGGGAAAGCTTC; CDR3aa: CASRNRDRESF
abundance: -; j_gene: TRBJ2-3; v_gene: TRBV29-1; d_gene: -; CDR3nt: TGCAGCGTTGGGTTCCAGCTAAGCACAGATACGCAGTATTTT; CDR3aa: CSVGFQLSTDTQYF
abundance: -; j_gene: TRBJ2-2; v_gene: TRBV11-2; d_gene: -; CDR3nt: TGTGCCAGCAGCTTGTTTGGGGAGAGCACCGGGGAGCTGTTTTTT; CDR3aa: CASSLFGESTGELFF
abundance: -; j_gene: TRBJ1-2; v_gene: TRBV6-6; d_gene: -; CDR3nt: TGTGCCAGCAGTAGTACGACGAAAGGAGGCTACACCTTC; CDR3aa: CASSSTTKGGYTF
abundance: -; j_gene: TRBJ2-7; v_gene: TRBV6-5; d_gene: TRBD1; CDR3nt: TGTGCCAGCAGTCGGGACAGGGGGCCTTCCTACGAGCAGTACTTC; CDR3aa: CASSRDRGPSYEQYF
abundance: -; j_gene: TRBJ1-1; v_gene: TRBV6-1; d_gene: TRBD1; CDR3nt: TGTGCCAGCAGTGACCCAAGGGACAGTAGGCGGAACACTGAAGCTTTCTTT; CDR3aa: CASSDPRDSRRNTEAFF
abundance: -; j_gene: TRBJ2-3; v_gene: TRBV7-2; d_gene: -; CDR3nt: TGTGCCAGCAGCTTAGGGGACGGTGGGGTCACAGATACGCAGTATTTT; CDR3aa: CASSLGDGGVTDTQYF
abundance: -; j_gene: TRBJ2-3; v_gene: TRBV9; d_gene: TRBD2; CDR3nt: TGTGCCAGCAGCGGAAGTGGAGGGGAGGGAGATACGCAGTATTTT; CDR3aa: CASSGSGGEGDTQYF
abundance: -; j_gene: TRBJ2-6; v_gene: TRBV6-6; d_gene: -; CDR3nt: TGTGCCAGCAGGGACAGCCGCTCTGGGGCCAACGTCCTGACTTTC; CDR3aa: CASRDSRSGANVLTF
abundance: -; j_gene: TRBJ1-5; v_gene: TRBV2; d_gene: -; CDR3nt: TGTGCCAGCAGTACGGCAGGGAATCAGCCCCAGCATTTT; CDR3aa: CASSTAGNQPQHF
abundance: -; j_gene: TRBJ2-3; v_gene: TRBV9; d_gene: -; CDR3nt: TGTGCCAGCAGCGCCCATAGTAGTGGGTCAGCTACGCAGTATTTT; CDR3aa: CASSAHSSGSATQYF
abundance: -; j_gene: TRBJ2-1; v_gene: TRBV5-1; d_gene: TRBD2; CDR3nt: TGCGCCACCAACTTAGCGGGAGGCTATGAGCAGTTCTTC; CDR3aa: CATNLAGGYEQFF
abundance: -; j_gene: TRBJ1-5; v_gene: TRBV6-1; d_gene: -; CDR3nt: TGTGCCAGCAGTGTAGGGGATTATCAGCCCCAGCATTTT; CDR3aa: CASSVGDYQPQHF
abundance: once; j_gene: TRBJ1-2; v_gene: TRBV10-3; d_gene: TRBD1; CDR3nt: TGTGCCATCAGTGAGTCGAATGACAGGGGTGGCTACACCTTC; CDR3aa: CAISESNDRGGYTF
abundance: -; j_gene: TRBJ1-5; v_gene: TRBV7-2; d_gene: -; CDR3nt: TGTGCCAGCAGCCCAGACAGATATCAGCCCCAGCATTTT; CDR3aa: CASSPDRYQPQHF
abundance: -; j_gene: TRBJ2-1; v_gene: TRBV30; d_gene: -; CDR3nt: TGTGCCTGGAGTGTAGGAGGGGGCCTTGAGCAGTTCTTC; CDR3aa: CAWSVGGGLEQFF
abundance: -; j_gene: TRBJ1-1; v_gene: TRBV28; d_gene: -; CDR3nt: TGTGCCAGCACCACAACAGGGCGACCTGATCTGAACACTGAAGCTTTCTTT; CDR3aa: CASTTTGRPDLNTEAFF
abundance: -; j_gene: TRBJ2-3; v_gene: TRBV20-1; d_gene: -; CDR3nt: TGCAGTGCCCTTGGAGATACGCAGTATTTT; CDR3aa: CSALGDTQYF
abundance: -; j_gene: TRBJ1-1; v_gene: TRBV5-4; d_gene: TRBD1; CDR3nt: TGTGCCAGCAGCTACGACCGACAGGGGGAAGCTTTCTTT; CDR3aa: CASSYDRQGEAFF
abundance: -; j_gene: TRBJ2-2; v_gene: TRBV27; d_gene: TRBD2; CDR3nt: TGTGCCAGCAGTTTAACTAGCGGGAGGGCCGGGGAGCTGTTTTTT; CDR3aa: CASSLTSGRAGELFF
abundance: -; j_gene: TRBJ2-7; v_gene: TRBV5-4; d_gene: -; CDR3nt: TGTGCCAGCAGCTTGGGCGGTTCCCGCTCCTACGAGCAGTACTTC; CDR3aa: CASSLGGSRSYEQYF
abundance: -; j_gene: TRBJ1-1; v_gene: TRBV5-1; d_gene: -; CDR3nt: TGCGCCAGCAGCTTGGGGTCCGGGACCACTGAAGCTTTCTTT; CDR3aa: CASSLGSGTTEAFF
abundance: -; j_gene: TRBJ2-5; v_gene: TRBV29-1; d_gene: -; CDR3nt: TGCAGCGTTGAAGATAGGACACGCGCAGAGACCCAGTACTTC; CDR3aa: CSVEDRTRAETQYF
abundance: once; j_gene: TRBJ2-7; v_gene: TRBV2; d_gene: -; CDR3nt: TGTGCCAGCAGTGAAGCGCTAACAGGGTACGAGCAGTACTTC; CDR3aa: CASSEALTGYEQYF
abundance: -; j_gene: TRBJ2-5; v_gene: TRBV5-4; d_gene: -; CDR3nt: TGTGCCAGCAGCTTTGACAGTCAAGAGACCCAGTACTTC; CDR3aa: CASSFDSQETQYF
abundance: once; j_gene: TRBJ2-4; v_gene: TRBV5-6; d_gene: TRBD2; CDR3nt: TGTGCCAGCAGCAGCGGTTGGGAGGGCCGGATGGCCAAAAACATTCAGTACTTC; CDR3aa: CASSSGWEGRMAKNIQYF
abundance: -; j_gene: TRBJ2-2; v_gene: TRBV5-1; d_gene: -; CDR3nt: TGCGCCAGCAGCCCCTGGGGTGGGGAGCTGTTTTTT; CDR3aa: CASSPWGGELFF